Listed here are 28 T cell receptor beta chains from one sample, sequenced in a study of blood T cells in healthy people across ages. It was with a sample-barcoded 5' primer and a J-beta primer mix that a second PCR of about 6 to 12 cycles was run. TCRdb reprocessed the 5' RACE reads with MiXCR, giving one entry per CDR3 protein. Of about 1.8 million distinct CDR3 sequences listed, approximately 50% are singletons. Sequenced input: blood. The receptors here all came from a woman in her thirties or forties in good health.

This chain joins TRBV7-9 and TRBJ2-5, with 7 bases aligning to TRBD2. The V gene's germline CDR1 is SEHNR and CDR2 FQNEAQ (reference sequence). The CDR3 is 16 amino acids. J gave up 2 bases and V 1 base, and 7 bases lay outside the gene matches. The CDR3 DNA is TGTGCCAGCAGCTTAGGCGGTAGCGGGTTACAAGAGACCCAGTACTTC. Translation: CASSLGGSGLQETQYF.

The chain uses TRBV4-1 and TRBJ2-5; 11 bases align to TRBD2. The CDR3 runs 17 residues. Germline CDR1 and CDR2: MGHRA and YSYEKL. The V gene end was trimmed by 0 bases and the J gene end by 5 bases; junction bases not matched to a gene: 8. The CDR3 here is CASSQEGLAGGWETQYF. The CDR3 region has the DNA TGCGCCAGCAGCCAAGAAGGGCTAGCGGGGGGTTGGGAGACCCAGTACTTC.

The rearrangement joins TRBV12-3 or TRBV12-4 to TRBJ1-4, with no clear D. This CDR3 has 13 residues. Trimming took 10 bases from V and 9 from J, leaving 18 bases between them. CDR3 nucleotides: TGTGCCACCCAAGCGGGTGGGGTCAAAAAACTGTTTTTT. Its translation is CATQAGGVKKLFF.

This chain uses TRBV29-1 with TRBJ2-1; tentatively, D is TRBD1 or TRBD2 (5 bases each). The CDR3 contains 13 residues. V was pared by 6 bases and J by 6 bases, with 15 bases between. Looked up from germline, CDR1 is SQVTM and CDR2 is ANQGSEA. CDR3 in amino acids: CSVAGTPSNEQFF. CDR3 in DNA: TGCAGCGTGGCCGGGACCCCATCCAATGAGCAGTTCTTC.

The V call is TRBV7-2, the J call TRBJ2-3, with 8 nucleotides matching TRBD1. The CDR3 totals 18 residues. The ends lost 0 bases at V and 0 bases at J; junction bases unmatched: 8. Germline CDR1 and CDR2: SGHTA and FQGNSA. The CDR3 region is CASSLAYARQGSTDTQYF. CDR3 DNA sequence: TGTGCCAGCAGCTTAGCGTATGCGAGACAGGGGAGCACAGATACGCAGTATTTT.

The chain employs TRBV27 and TRBJ1-2; 8 bases agree with TRBD1. The CDR3 runs 16 residues. V lost 1 base to trimming and J lost 1 base; unmatched junction nucleotides: 5. Per germline, CDR1 MNHEY and CDR2 SMNVEV (reference sequence). The CDR3 loop reads CASSLFGTGFNYGYTF. DNA of the CDR3: TGTGCCAGCAGTTTATTCGGGACAGGCTTTAACTATGGCTACACCTTC.

Concerning this clonotype itself: This could be a read error, since a much larger clone is one nucleotide away. The chain employs TRBV4-2 and TRBJ2-1, with 8 nucleotides matching TRBD2. The J call may be wrong; the DNA end is better matched by TRBJ2-7. The germline V gene has CDR1 LGHNA and CDR2 YNFKEQ. CDR3 size: 15 residues. The CDR3 spells CASSPGGGHYNEQYF. The CDR3 DNA reads as TGTGCCAGCAGCCCCGGGGGGGGTCATTACAATGAGCAGTACTTC.

The chain recombines TRBV5-1 with TRBJ2-3, with D perhaps TRBD2 (6 bases). The CDR3 is made up of 12 amino acids. V dropped 6 bases and J dropped 4 bases, with 9 bases sitting between them. Germline CDR1 SGHRS, CDR2 YFSETQ. CDR3 in amino acids: CASTASADTQYF. Written as DNA, the CDR3 is TGCGCCAGCACAGCTAGCGCAGATACGCAGTATTTT.

About this clonotype itself: The junction and the germline gene differ at one end; a read error may be behind it. This chain joins TRBV7-2 and TRBJ2-1, with TRBD2 matching 7 bases. This CDR3 contains 15 residues. The germline V gene has CDR1 SGHTA and CDR2 FQGNSA. Here the CDR3 DNA reads TGTGCCAGCAGCTTTAGCGGGTCGGCCTACAATAAGCAGTTCTTC. Encoded protein: CASSFSGSAYNKQFF.

This clonotype came up a few times. CDR3 region: CASSISRDAYNEQFF. CDR3 in DNA: TGTGCCAGCAGTATAAGCAGGGACGCCTACAATGAGCAGTTCTTC. This chain uses TRBV28 with TRBJ2-1; D may correspond to TRBD1 or TRBD2 (5 bases each). Between the trimmed V and J ends, which lost 5 bases and 2 bases, there was a span of 13 bases. This CDR3 has 15 residues. Germline V lookup: CDR1 MDHEN, CDR2 SYDVKM.

The chain links TRBV9 to TRBJ1-1; D is ambiguous. The CDR3 sequence is 13 residues long. V lost 7 bases, J lost 0 bases, and 10 bases lay in between. Germline CDR1 and CDR2: SGDLS and YYNGEE. The CDR3 sequence: CASGQSMNTEAFF. The CDR3 DNA follows: TGTGCCAGCGGGCAGAGTATGAACACTGAAGCTTTCTTT.

This rearrangement joins TRBV6-2 or TRBV6-3 to TRBJ2-1; 7 nucleotides line up with TRBD1. There are 14 residues in the CDR3. Trimming cost V 4 bases and J 7 bases; bases outside gene matches: 7. Germline CDR1 is MNHEY and CDR2 is SVGEGT. The DNA of the CDR3 is TGTGCCAGCAGTTTGTTGACAGGGAAGAATGAGCAGTTCTTC. Translation: CASSLLTGKNEQFF.

This clonotype was detected a few times. J is TRBJ2-7 and V is TRBV4-1, with 9 bases lining up with TRBD2. J lost 1 base, V lost 2 bases, and 6 bases had no gene match. Germline-derived CDR1 and CDR2 are MGHRA and YSYEKL. The CDR3 runs to 16 residues. In DNA form, the CDR3 reads TGCGCCAGCAGCCAACGATTTAGCGGGGGTTCCTACGAGCAGTACTTC. Its protein product is CASSQRFSGGSYEQYF.

In its sample, this clonotype was seen a few times. This chain uses TRBV5-1 with TRBJ2-5; D unclear. The CDR3 spans 17 residues. Trimming shortened V by 4 bases and J by 5 bases, and 24 bases separated the two germline ends. Germline assignment: CDR1 SGHRS and CDR2 YFSETQ. CDR3 nucleotide sequence: TGCGCCAGCAGCCCCTACGAAGGGTTTTCTCTCGGGGAGACCCAGTACTTC. Its translation: CASSPYEGFSLGETQYF.

The chain is built from TRBV20-1 and TRBJ2-5; D is undetermined. Germline CDR1 DFQATT, CDR2 SNEGSKA (reference sequence). With 6 bases removed from V and 3 bases from J, the gap between germline ends came to 8 bases. The CDR3 is 11 residues long. CDR3 nucleotides: TGCAGTGCGCCGCCAGAAGAGACCCAGTACTTC. It is translated as CSAPPEETQYF.

The V gene is TRBV2, the J gene TRBJ2-1; possible D gene TRBD1, 5 bases. Trimming took off 6 bases at V and 0 bases at J, with 12 bases between the two ends. Germline loops: CDR1 SNHLY, CDR2 FYNNEI. The length of the CDR3 is 15 residues. The CDR3 coding sequence is TGTGCCAGCAGCGCCGACAGCGTCTCCTACAATGAGCAGTTCTTC. Encoded protein: CASSADSVSYNEQFF.

The table lists this clonotype with a few counts. The genes are TRBV12-3 or TRBV12-4 and TRBJ2-1; D tentatively fits TRBD1 or TRBD2 (5 bases each). The CDR3 has 11 amino acids. Between the trimmed V and J ends, which lost 5 bases and 11 bases, there was a span of 10 bases. The DNA of the CDR3 is TGTGCCAGCAGTCAAGGGACCCAGCAGTTCTTC. The encoded protein is CASSQGTQQFF.

This clonotype showed up just a few times. The chain carries TRBV7-2 and TRBJ2-1, with 12 positions matching TRBD2. The germline gives CDR1 SGHTA, CDR2 FQGNSA. The CDR3 is 16 amino acids. After removal of 5 bases from V and 4 bases from J, the junction contained 6 bases not matched to a gene. The CDR3 loop reads CASSTPLAGGYNEQFF. DNA of the CDR3: TGTGCCAGCAGCACCCCTCTAGCGGGGGGGTACAATGAGCAGTTCTTC.

The chain joins TRBV6-2 or TRBV6-3 to TRBJ2-1, with TRBD1 matching over 7 bases. The CDR3 contains 13 residues. V was pared by 10 bases and J by 13 bases, with 16 bases of the junction left unmatched. Per the germline V gene, CDR1 is MNHEY and CDR2 is SVGEGT. The CDR3 here is CATATGLGETQFF. DNA for the CDR3: TGTGCCACCGCGACAGGGCTGGGAGAGACCCAGTTCTTC.

This clonotype has just a few counts. The chain has TRBV6-6 and TRBJ2-5; 7 nucleotides agree with TRBD1. In germline, CDR1 is MNHNY, CDR2 SVGAGI (reference sequence). V shed 5 bases and J 4 bases; nucleotides not matched to a gene: 7. This CDR3 has 14 residues. This CDR3 is CASSPLTGAETQYF. CDR3 nucleotides: TGTGCCAGCAGTCCTTTAACAGGGGCAGAGACCCAGTACTTC.

The rearrangement joins TRBV7-2 to TRBJ2-3; 10 nucleotides match TRBD2. Per the germline V gene, CDR1 is SGHTA and CDR2 is FQGNSA. The CDR3 runs 15 residues. V dropped 1 base and J dropped 6; count of bases not matched to a gene: 4. The CDR3 region is CASSLGSGGSDTQYF. In DNA, the CDR3 is TGTGCCAGCAGCTTAGGTAGCGGGGGGTCGGATACGCAGTATTTT.

The V gene is TRBV14, the J gene TRBJ2-7, with D tentatively TRBD1 (7 bases). Trimming removed 5 bases from V and 3 bases from J, with 17 bases in between. This CDR3 contains 15 residues. The germline CDR1 and CDR2 sequences are SGHDN and FVKESK. The CDR3 nucleotides read TGTGCCAGCAGCAAAGGCGGGACAGAAAGCTACGAGCAGTACTTC. It is translated as CASSKGGTESYEQYF.

The V call is TRBV12-3 or TRBV12-4, the J call TRBJ1-5, with 8 bases that match TRBD1. The CDR3 is made up of 18 amino acids. V lost 6 bases, J lost 0 bases, and 13 bases stayed unmatched. This chain's CDR3 is CASSPGTGLLNSNQPQHF. In DNA, the CDR3 is TGTGCCAGCAGCCCAGGGACAGGACTCCTAAATAGCAATCAGCCCCAGCATTTT.

CDR3 sequence (DNA): TGCAGTGCTAGAGAACGACAGGGGGCAAGGGGAACTAATGAAAAACTGTTTTTT. Translated, it gives CSARERQGARGTNEKLFF. The genes are TRBV20-1 and TRBJ1-4, with 10 bases fitting TRBD1. Trimming cost V 0 bases and J 1 base; bases outside gene matches: 8. Germline V CDR1 and CDR2: DFQATT, SNEGSKA (reference sequence). The CDR3 loop spans 18 amino acids.

The V gene is TRBV5-1, the J gene TRBJ2-3; 8 bases are shared with TRBD1. The V segment lost 7 bases and the J segment 6 bases; nucleotides outside the gene matches: 1. This CDR3 has 11 residues. Germline V gene lookup returns CDR1 SGHRS and CDR2 YFSETQ. The CDR3 DNA reads TGCGCCAGCCACAGGGGGGATACGCAGTATTTT. This gives the protein CASHRGDTQYF.

This clonotype was recorded only once. V gene TRBV4-3 combines with J gene TRBJ1-4, with 8 bases lining up with TRBD1. With V trimmed by 4 bases and J by 6 bases, 4 bases remained unmatched. The CDR3 covers 14 residues. Germline V CDR1 and CDR2: LGHNA, YSLEER. CDR3 in DNA: TGCGCCAGCAGCCTTCAGGACAGGGATGAAAAACTGTTTTTT. It codes for CASSLQDRDEKLFF.

This chain joins TRBV7-9 and TRBJ2-7, with TRBD1 matching over 10 bases. Germline V lookup: CDR1 SEHNR, CDR2 FQNEAQ (reference sequence). This CDR3 is built from 18 residues. After removal of 1 base from V and 3 bases from J, the junction contained 12 bases not matched to a gene. CDR3 region: CASSLGGTGARTNYEQYF. CDR3 sequence (DNA): TGTGCCAGCAGCTTAGGTGGGACAGGGGCTAGGACAAACTACGAGCAGTACTTC.

The chain couples TRBV15 to TRBJ2-5; 8 nucleotides align to TRBD2. The CDR3 spans 15 residues. The J segment lost 7 bases and the V segment lost 4 bases, leaving 11 bases of the junction unmatched. Germline V gene lookup returns CDR1 LNHNV and CDR2 YYDKDF (reference sequence). This chain's CDR3 is CATSIHGGGFGTQYF. The CDR3, as DNA: TGTGCCACCAGCATCCACGGGGGGGGTTTCGGGACCCAGTACTTC.